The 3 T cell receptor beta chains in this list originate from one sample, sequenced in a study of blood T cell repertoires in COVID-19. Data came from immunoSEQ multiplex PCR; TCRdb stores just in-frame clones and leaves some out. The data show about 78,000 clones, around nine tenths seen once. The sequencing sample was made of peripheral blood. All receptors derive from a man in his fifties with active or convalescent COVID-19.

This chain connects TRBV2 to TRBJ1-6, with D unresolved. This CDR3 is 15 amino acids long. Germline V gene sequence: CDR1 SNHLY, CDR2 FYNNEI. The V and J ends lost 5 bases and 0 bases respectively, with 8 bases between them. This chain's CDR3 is CASSPGSSYNSPLHF. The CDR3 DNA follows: TGTGCCAGCAGTCCGGGGAGCTCCTATAATTCACCCCTCCACTTT. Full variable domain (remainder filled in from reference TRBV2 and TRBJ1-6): EPEVTQTPSHQVTQMGQEVILRCVPISNHLYFYWYRQILGQKVEFLVSFYNNEISEKSEIFDDQFSVERPDGSNFTLKIRSTKLEDSAMYFCASSPGSSYNSPLHFGNGTRLTVT.

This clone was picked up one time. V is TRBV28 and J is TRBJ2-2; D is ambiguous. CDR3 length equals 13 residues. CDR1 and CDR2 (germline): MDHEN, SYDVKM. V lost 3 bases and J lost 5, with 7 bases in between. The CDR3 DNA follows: TGTGCCAGCAGTTTGGAGTGGACCGGGGAGCTGTTTTTT. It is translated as CASSLEWTGELFF.

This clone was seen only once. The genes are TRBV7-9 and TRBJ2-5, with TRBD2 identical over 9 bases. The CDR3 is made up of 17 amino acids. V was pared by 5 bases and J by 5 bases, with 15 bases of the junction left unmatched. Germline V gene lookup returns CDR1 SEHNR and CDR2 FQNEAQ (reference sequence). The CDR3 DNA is TGTGCCAGCAGCCGCGGACGCGGGGGGGAAAAAATGGAGACCCAGTACTTC. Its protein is CASSRGRGGEKMETQYF.